A selection of T cell receptor beta chains follows, all from one sample in a study of T cells in Graves' hyperthyroidism and ophthalmopathy. TCRdb passed the multiplex PCR reads through MiXCR, listing each CDR3 protein once. This table has more than 450,000 distinct CDR3 sequences, approximately 14% appearing once. The sequencing input was blood. These receptors were taken from a woman aged 40 to 50 with Graves' hyperthyroidism. Both conserved end residues are part of each CDR3. The order of the fields is J gene, D gene, V gene, clone size, CDR3 DNA, CDR3 protein. The D gene is left open where the match is weak. Size is stated for part of the rows, as once, few or many counts, or as a class when the clone is expanded.

>TRBJ2-7|NA|TRBV6-2/TRBV6-3|few
TGTGCCAGCAGTTACTCGAGAGGGACGTCCTACGAGCAGTACTTC
CASSYSRGTSYEQYF
>TRBJ2-1|NA|TRBV29-1|few
TGCAGCGTTGTGGGACCGGGGAACAATGAGCAGTTCTTC
CSVVGPGNNEQFF
>TRBJ2-1|NA|TRBV5-1|many
TGCGCCAGCAGCTTGGTCGCCACTGACTCCTACAATGAGCAGTTCTTC
CASSLVATDSYNEQFF
>TRBJ2-2|NA|TRBV19|NA
TGTGCCAGTAGCTCCGAAGCGGCGCAATTCACCGGGGAGCTGTTTTTT
CASSSEAAQFTGELFF
>TRBJ1-6|NA|TRBV20-1|many
TGCAGTGCCGCGGACGGTTCTTCACCCCTCCACTTT
CSAADGSSPLHF
>TRBJ2-7|TRBD2|TRBV27|NA
TGTGCCAGCAGTATCGGACTAGGCTACGAGCAGTACTTC
CASSIGLGYEQYF
>TRBJ2-1|TRBD2|TRBV19|many
TGTGCCAGTGGACTAGCGGGAGCATACAATGAGCAGTTCTTC
CASGLAGAYNEQFF
>TRBJ2-7|NA|TRBV27|few
TGTGCCAGCAGTACCCCGGGACGGGCTACCTACGAGCAGTACTTC
CASSTPGRATYEQYF
>TRBJ2-5|NA|TRBV6-1|NA
TGTGCCAGCAGTTTTGGTGAAACAGCTCCTCGTAACTTC
CASSFGETAPRNF
>TRBJ2-2|NA|TRBV7-2|many
TGTGCCAGCAGCTGGACACCTGGTTCCGGGGAGCTGTTTTTT
CASSWTPGSGELFF
>TRBJ2-1|NA|TRBV2|many
TGTGCCAGCAGGGACACCTATGAGCAGTTCTTC
CASRDTYEQFF
>TRBJ2-1|TRBD2|TRBV5-5|many
TGTGCCAGCAGCTTTCACTTGACTAGCGGGAGCAAGAATGAGCAGTTCTTC
CASSFHLTSGSKNEQFF
>TRBJ1-1|NA|TRBV10-1|many
TGCGCCAGCAAAGAGAACAGGGACACTGAAGCTTTCTTT
CASKENRDTEAFF
>TRBJ2-7|NA|TRBV6-1|NA
TGTGCCAGCAGCCCGGTCAGAAACGAGCAGTACTTC
CASSPVRNEQYF
>TRBJ1-2|TRBD1|TRBV6-1|many
TGTGCCAGCACCTGGGACAGCCGATATGGCTACACCTTC
CASTWDSRYGYTF
>TRBJ2-2|TRBD2|TRBV3-1|many
TGTGCCAGCAGCCAACTTCAAAGCGGGAGAGGCGGGGAGCTGTTTTTT
CASSQLQSGRGGELFF
>TRBJ2-3|TRBD2|TRBV5-1|NA
TGCGCCAGCAGCTTTCCACGGGTAGCGGGAACCACAGATACGCAGTATTTT
CASSFPRVAGTTDTQYF
>TRBJ1-2|NA|TRBV20-1|many
TGCAGTGCTAGAAAGGGGGAGTATGGCTACACCTTC
CSARKGEYGYTF
>TRBJ2-7|NA|TRBV6-1|many
TGTGCCAGCAGTGACTTCCTTTACGAGCAGTACTTC
CASSDFLYEQYF
>TRBJ2-7|NA|TRBV5-1|many
TGCGCCAGCAGCTTGGTACAGGCAGAGCAGTACTTC
CASSLVQAEQYF
>TRBJ2-3|TRBD2|TRBV12-3/TRBV12-4|NA
TGTGCCAGCACCACCCTCCACCGGGGGGGCACAGATACGCAGTATTTT
CASTTLHRGGTDTQYF
>TRBJ2-1|NA|TRBV6-5|few
TGTGCCAGCAGTTACGTCGTAGGTCCCCCCTACAATGAGCAGTTCTTC
CASSYVVGPPYNEQFF
>TRBJ2-7|NA|TRBV9|many
TGTGCCAGCAGCGTTGGGGCGGATGTGTCCGGCGAGCAGTACTTC
CASSVGADVSGEQYF
>TRBJ2-7|NA|TRBV5-1|NA
TGCGCCAGCAGCTTGGGGGAGATGGGCGAGCAGTACTTC
CASSLGEMGEQYF
>TRBJ2-7|TRBD2|TRBV6-1|few
TGTGCCAGCAGTCCGCCCGGACTAGCGTATTCCTACGAGCAGTACTTC
CASSPPGLAYSYEQYF
>TRBJ2-7|TRBD1|TRBV2|many
TGTGCCAGGGGGACAGGGGCGTTCTACGAGCAGTACTTC
CARGTGAFYEQYF